The 10 T cell receptor beta chains in this list originate from one sample, sequenced in a study of cytomegalovirus exposure and HLA in healthy donors (dated by TCRdb to 2017 to 2019). Library construction relied on the immunoSEQ multiplex PCR assay. The multiplex PCR relied on a mix of 60 forward primers for TCR Vbeta segments and 13 reverse primers for TCR Jbeta segments. This is the immuneACCESS table as TCRdb keeps it, with only in-frame sequences that have V and J called. A part of the clones is gone; compared with another copy, unresolved V genes explain less than half, and the rest is unexplained. The sample profile shows some 200,000 clones; 82% of them were found once. The ten most abundant clones make up about 0.1% of the sample. Sequences were obtained from PBMCs. The receptors come from a boy younger than 10 in good health and CMV-seronegative.

This clone was seen only a few times. V gene TRBV7-9 combines with J gene TRBJ2-1; 8 bases agree with TRBD2. Trimming took 1 base from V and 8 from J; bases not matched to a gene: 13. CDR1 SEHNR and CDR2 FQNEAQ come from the germline V gene (reference sequence). This CDR3 contains 17 residues. The CDR3: CASSLDRGTRLLDEQFF. The CDR3 region has the DNA TGTGCCAGCAGCTTAGACCGTGGGACTAGGCTGCTTGATGAGCAGTTCTTC.

The chain employs TRBV4-1 and TRBJ2-5, with D possibly TRBD2 on 7 matching bases. This CDR3 has 18 residues. Germline CDR1 reads MGHRA; CDR2 reads YSYEKL. Trimming cost V 6 bases and J 5 bases, with 28 bases left between them. The CDR3 DNA sequence: TGCGCCAGCAGTCCACAAGGAGGCGACGGGGGGCCGCGGGAGACCCAGTACTTC. Translated, it gives CASSPQGGDGGPRETQYF.

The CDR3: CASSPGGGNEKLFF. The CDR3 DNA follows: TGTGCCAGCAGCCCGGGAGGGGGCAATGAAAAACTGTTTTTT. This rearrangement joins TRBV7-9 to TRBJ1-4; 7 bases are shared with TRBD1. J gave up 5 bases and V 5 bases, and 5 bases lay outside the gene matches. This CDR3 spans 14 amino acids. The V gene's germline CDR1 is SEHNR and CDR2 FQNEAQ (reference sequence).

The chain uses TRBV4-1 and TRBJ2-1, with D possibly being TRBD2 (6 bases). This CDR3 comprises 16 residues. Trimming took off 0 bases at V and 6 bases at J, with 15 bases between the two ends. Germline lookup yields CDR1 MGHRA and CDR2 YSYEKL. For the CDR3, the DNA is TGCGCCAGCAGCCAAGATAAGGGCCAGGGAGGCAATGAGCAGTTCTTC. Translation: CASSQDKGQGGNEQFF.

The gene calls are TRBV2 and TRBJ2-2, with D maybe TRBD1 (6 bases). Trimming pared 8 bases from V and 5 bases from J, leaving 15 bases between. The CDR3 sequence is 14 residues long. Germline lookup yields CDR1 SNHLY and CDR2 FYNNEI. This CDR3 is CASSLGQRTGELFF. In DNA, the CDR3 is TGTGCCAGCTCACTAGGACAGCGGACCGGGGAGCTGTTTTTT.

The CDR3 sequence is CASSKAQVLSYPNGYTF. In DNA, the CDR3 is TGTGCCAGCAGCAAAGCGCAGGTTCTCTCTTACCCCAATGGCTACACCTTC. V is TRBV21-1 and J is TRBJ1-2; TRBD1 was called by the table and not checked on the DNA. TRBV21-1 is an annotated pseudogene. This CDR3 has 17 residues.

This clone was recorded a few times. The chain couples TRBV6-5 to TRBJ2-3; 8 bases are a match to TRBD2. The CDR3 has 15 residues. The trim removed 6 bases at V and 10 bases at J, leaving 15 bases unmatched. The germline V gene encodes CDR1 MNHEY and CDR2 SVGAGI. The CDR3 DNA follows: TGTGCCAGCAGGCCAGCCGGGGGGGCGGCGGGCCCGCAGTATTTT. This sequence encodes CASRPAGGAAGPQYF.

This clone was found a few times. This CDR3 reads CAISAAGEFYGYTF. CDR3 nucleotides: TGTGCCATCAGTGCGGCAGGGGAATTCTATGGCTACACCTTC. J is TRBJ1-2 and V is TRBV10-3; TRBD1 is a possible D gene (6 bases). V was cut by 4 bases and J by 4 bases, with 13 bases left in between. Germline V gene data show CDR1 as ENHRY and CDR2 as SYGVKD. The CDR3 sequence is 14 residues long.

The genes are TRBV30 and TRBJ2-7, with 12 bases that match TRBD1. The junction had 4 bases not matched to a gene; V was cut back by 2 bases and J by 5 bases. CDR3 length equals 14 residues. Germline assignment: CDR1 GTSNPN and CDR2 SVGIG (reference sequence). CDR3: CAWSKGQGADEQYF. The CDR3 DNA reads TGTGCCTGGAGTAAGGGACAGGGGGCGGACGAGCAGTACTTC.

V is TRBV5-4 and J is TRBJ1-1; no definite D call. Germline-derived CDR1 and CDR2 are SGHNT and YYREEE (reference sequence). The CDR3 is 12 residues long. Trimming took 3 bases from V and 2 from J, leaving 5 bases between them. The CDR3 nucleotides are TGTGCCAGCAGCTCCCGTAACACTGAAGCTTTCTTT. It translates to CASSSRNTEAFF.